The entry below describes one TCR beta chain. Its target is unknown. What was sequenced were expressed TCRB transcripts, since all of the isolated RNA had been reverse transcribed. This table comes from immunoSEQ multiplex PCR, and its TCRdb copy is limited to in-frame clones, with some not included. The data show over 200,000 clones, roughly 10% seen once. Every donor provided one heparinised blood draw, which averaged about 116 mL. By way of CD45RO/CCR7/CD25/CD127/CD95/CD27, the CD4+ regulatory, stem cell-like memory, central memory and naive cells were sorted. This CDR3 has 17 residues. Germline V gene data show CDR1 as SGHTA and CDR2 as FQGNSA. Trimming removed 5 bases at V and 5 bases at J, with 24 bases between. The data were taken from a study of beta chain features in type 1 diabetes. Study-level points and caveats: There was a possibility that cDNA sequencing over-represented cells with high TCR expression. Any PCR bias toward short templates would affect both groups alike. Type 1 diabetes patients had TCRB CDR3s that were shorter (moderately but significantly so) in all four CD4+ subsets.

The chain employs TRBV7-2 and TRBJ2-5; D may be TRBD1 (8 bases). This TCR was recovered from a man aged 25-45 years with type 1 diabetes. Input material: naive CD4+ T cells from blood. The CDR3 reads CASSPRTGRGSSETQYF. The CDR3 DNA reads as TGTGCCAGCAGCCCGAGGACAGGGAGGGGGTCAAGCGAGACCCAGTACTTC.